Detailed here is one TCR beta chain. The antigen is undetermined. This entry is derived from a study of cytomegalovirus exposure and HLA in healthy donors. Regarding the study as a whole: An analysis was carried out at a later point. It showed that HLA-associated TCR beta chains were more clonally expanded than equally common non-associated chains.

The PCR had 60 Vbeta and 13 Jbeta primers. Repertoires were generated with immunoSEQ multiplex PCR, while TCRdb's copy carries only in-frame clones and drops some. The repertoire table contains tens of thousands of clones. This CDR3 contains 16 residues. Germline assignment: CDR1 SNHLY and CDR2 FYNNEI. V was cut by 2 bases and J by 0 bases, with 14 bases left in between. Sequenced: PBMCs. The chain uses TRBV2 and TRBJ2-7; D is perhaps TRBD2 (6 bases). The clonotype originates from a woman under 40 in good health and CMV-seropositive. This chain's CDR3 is CASSEQRVPISYEQYF. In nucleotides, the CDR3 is TGTGCCAGCAGTGAACAGCGGGTTCCGATCTCCTACGAGCAGTACTTC. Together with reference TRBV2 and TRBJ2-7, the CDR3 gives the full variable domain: EPEVTQTPSHQVTQMGQEVILRCVPISNHLYFYWYRQILGQKVEFLVSFYNNEISEKSEIFDDQFSVERPDGSNFTLKIRSTKLEDSAMYFCASSEQRVPISYEQYFGPGTRLTVT.